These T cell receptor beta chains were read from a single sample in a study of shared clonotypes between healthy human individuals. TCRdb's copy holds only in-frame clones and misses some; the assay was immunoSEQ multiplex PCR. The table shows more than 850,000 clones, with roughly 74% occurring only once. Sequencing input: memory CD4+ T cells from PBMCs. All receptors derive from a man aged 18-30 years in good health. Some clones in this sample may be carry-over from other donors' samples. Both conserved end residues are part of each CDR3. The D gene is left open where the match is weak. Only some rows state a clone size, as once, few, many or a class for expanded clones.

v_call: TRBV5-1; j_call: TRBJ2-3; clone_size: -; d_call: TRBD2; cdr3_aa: CASSPWTSGRADTQYF; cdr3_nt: TGCGCCAGCAGCCCCTGGACTAGCGGGAGGGCAGATACGCAGTATTTT
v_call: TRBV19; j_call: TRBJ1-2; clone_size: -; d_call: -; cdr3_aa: CASRRGPAFGYTF; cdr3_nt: TGTGCCAGTAGGCGGGGACCGGCTTTTGGCTACACCTTC
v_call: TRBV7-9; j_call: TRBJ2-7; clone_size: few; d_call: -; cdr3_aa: CASSFQYEQYF; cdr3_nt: TGTGCCAGCAGCTTTCAGTACGAGCAGTACTTC
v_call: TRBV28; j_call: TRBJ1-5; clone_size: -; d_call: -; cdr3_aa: CASRDSSNQPQHF; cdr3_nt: TGTGCCAGCAGGGACAGTAGCAATCAGCCCCAGCATTTT
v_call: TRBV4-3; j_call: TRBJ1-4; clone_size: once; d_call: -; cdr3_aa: CASSQESRTEKLFF; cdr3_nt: TGCGCCAGCAGCCAAGAGTCGAGGACCGAAAAACTGTTTTTT
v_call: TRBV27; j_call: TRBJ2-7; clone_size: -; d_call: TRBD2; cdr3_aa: CASSKAGGSSYEQYF; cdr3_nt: TGTGCCAGCAGTAAAGCGGGGGGCAGCTCCTACGAGCAGTACTTC
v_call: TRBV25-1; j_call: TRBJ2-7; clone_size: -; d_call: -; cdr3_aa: CASSEGGRYEQYF; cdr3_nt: TGTGCCAGCAGTGAGGGTGGGCGCTACGAGCAGTACTTC
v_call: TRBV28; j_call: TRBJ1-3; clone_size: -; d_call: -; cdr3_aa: CASSGGGASGNTIYF; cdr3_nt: TGTGCCAGCAGTGGAGGCGGGGCCTCTGGAAACACCATATATTTT
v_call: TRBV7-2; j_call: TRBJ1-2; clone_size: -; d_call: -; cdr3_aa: CASSLQGRYGYTF; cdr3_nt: TGTGCCAGCAGCTTACAGGGCCGATATGGCTACACCTTC
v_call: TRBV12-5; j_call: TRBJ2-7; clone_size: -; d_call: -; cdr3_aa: CASGLPSSGISSYEQYF; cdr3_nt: TGTGCTAGTGGTTTGCCCTCATCGGGGATCAGCTCCTACGAGCAGTACTTC
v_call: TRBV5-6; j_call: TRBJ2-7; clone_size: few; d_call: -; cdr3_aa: CASSLVSGTYEQYF; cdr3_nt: TGTGCCAGCAGCTTGGTATCCGGGACCTACGAGCAGTACTTC
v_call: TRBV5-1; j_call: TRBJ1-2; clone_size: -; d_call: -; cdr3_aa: CASRPDSNYGYTF; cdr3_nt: TGCGCCAGCAGGCCTGACAGTAACTATGGCTACACCTTC
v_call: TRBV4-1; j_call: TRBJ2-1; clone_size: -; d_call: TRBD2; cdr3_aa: CASSQGLAGGYNEQFF; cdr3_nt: TGCGCCAGCAGCCAGGGACTAGCGGGAGGGTACAATGAGCAGTTCTTC
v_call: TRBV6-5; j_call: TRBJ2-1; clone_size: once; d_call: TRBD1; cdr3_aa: CASSYGTGLKGQFF; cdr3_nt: TGTGCCAGCAGTTACGGGACAGGGTTAAAGGGGCAGTTCTTC
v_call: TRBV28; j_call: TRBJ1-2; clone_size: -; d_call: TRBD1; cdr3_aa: CASSLDRGDGYTF; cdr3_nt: TGTGCCAGCAGTTTAGACAGGGGGGACGGCTACACCTTC
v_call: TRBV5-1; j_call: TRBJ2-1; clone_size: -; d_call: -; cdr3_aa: CASSLGDRTGGNEQFF; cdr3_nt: TGCGCCAGCAGCTTGGGGGACCGTACCGGAGGCAATGAGCAGTTCTTC
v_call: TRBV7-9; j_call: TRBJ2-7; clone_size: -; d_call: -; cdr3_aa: CASSLWVRGMYEQYF; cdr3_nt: TGTGCCAGCAGCTTATGGGTTCGCGGGATGTACGAGCAGTACTTC
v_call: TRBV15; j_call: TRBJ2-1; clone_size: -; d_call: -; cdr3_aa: CATSSGVSVNEQFF; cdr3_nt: TGTGCCACCAGCAGTGGGGTAAGTGTGAATGAGCAGTTCTTC
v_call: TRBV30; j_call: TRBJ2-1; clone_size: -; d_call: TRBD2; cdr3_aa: CAWTSREGRSYNEQFF; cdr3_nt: TGTGCCTGGACGTCCCGGGAGGGCCGGTCCTACAATGAGCAGTTCTTC
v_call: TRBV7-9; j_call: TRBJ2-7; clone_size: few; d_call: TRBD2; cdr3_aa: CASSLAGGDGTFYF; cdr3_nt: TGTGCCAGCAGCTTAGCGGGGGGGGACGGCACCTTCTACTTC
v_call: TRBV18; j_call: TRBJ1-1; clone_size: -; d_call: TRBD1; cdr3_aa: CASSPGTGGSEAFF; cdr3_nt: TGTGCCAGCTCACCCGGGACAGGGGGCTCTGAAGCTTTCTTT
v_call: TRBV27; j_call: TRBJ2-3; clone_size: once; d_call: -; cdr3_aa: CASSLSGTDTQYF; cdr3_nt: TGTGCCAGCAGTTTATCAGGCACAGATACGCAGTATTTT